This T cell receptor beta chain was sequenced in a study of blood T cell repertoires in COVID-19. The assay was immunoSEQ multiplex PCR, and TCRdb's table has in-frame clones only and misses some. The sample yields more than 95,000 clones, around 82% seen once. The CDR3 totals 17 residues. The germline gives CDR1 LGHDT, CDR2 YNNKEL (reference sequence). V was clipped by 1 base and J by 14 bases; unmatched bases: 14. This receptor was taken from a human donor in a cohort sampled during active or convalescent COVID-19. Sequencing input: peripheral blood. The rearrangement joins TRBV3-1 (or the pseudogene TRBV3-2) to TRBJ2-6, with TRBD1 matching over 10 bases. As DNA, the CDR3 is TGTGCCAGCAGCCAAGTGGGTTGGGGGACAGGGGCAATCCTCCTGACTTTC. This gives the protein CASSQVGWGTGAILLTF.